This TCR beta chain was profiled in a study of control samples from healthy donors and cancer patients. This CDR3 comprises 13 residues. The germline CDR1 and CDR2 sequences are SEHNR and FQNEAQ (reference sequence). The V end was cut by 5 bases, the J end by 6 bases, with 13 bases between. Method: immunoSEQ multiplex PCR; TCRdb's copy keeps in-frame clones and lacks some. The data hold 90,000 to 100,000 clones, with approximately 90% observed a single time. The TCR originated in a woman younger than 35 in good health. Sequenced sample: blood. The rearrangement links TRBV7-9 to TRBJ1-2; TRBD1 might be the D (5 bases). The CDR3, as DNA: TGTGCCAGCAGCGGGGCAGGAACAGATGGCTACACCTTC. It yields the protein CASSGAGTDGYTF.